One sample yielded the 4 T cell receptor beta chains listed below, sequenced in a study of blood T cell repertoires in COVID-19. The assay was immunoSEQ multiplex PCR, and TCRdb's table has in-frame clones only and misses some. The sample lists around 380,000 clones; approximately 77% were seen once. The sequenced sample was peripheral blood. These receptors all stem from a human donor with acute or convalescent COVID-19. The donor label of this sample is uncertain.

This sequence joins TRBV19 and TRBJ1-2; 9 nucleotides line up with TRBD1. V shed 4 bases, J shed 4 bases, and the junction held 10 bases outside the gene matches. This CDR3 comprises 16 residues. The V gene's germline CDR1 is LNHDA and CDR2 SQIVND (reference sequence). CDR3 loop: CASSNIGQGMAYGYTF. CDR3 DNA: TGTGCCAGTAGTAACATCGGACAGGGGATGGCCTATGGCTACACCTTC. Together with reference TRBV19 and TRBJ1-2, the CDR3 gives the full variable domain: DGGITQSPKYLFRKEGQNVTLSCEQNLNHDAMYWYRQDPGQGLRLIYYSQIVNDFQKGDIAEGYSVSREKKESFPLTVTSAQKNPTAFYLCASSNIGQGMAYGYTFGSGTRLTVV.

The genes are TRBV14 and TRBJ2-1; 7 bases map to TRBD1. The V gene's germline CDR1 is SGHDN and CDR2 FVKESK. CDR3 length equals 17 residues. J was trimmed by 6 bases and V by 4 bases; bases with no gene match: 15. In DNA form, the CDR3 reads TGTGCCAGCAGCCCCTCCACACTAAGACAGGGACCCAATGAGCAGTTCTTC. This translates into CASSPSTLRQGPNEQFF.

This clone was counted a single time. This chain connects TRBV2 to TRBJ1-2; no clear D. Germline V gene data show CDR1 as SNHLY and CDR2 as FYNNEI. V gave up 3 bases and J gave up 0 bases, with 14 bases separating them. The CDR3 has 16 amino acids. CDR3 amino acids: CASSDRFLKSNYGYTF. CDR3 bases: TGTGCCAGCAGTGACAGGTTTCTTAAGTCTAACTATGGCTACACCTTC.

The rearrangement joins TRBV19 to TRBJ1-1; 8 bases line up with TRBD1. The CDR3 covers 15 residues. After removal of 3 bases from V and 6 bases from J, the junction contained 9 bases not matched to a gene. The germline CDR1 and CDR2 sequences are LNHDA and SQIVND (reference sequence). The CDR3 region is CASSMGGQGVSEAFF. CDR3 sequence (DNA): TGTGCCAGTAGTATGGGCGGACAGGGAGTCTCTGAAGCTTTCTTT.